The text below deals with one T cell receptor beta chain. The antigen is undetermined. Within the ViraFEST assay, antigen-specific CD4+ T cells underwent expansion with viral peptide pools prior to sequencing. CD4+ T cell isolation took place after more than eight days of culture. Negative nucleocapsid antibody tests before and after vaccination confirmed no previous SARS-CoV-2 infection. With roughly 10 ug/ml peptides and roughly 9.3 IU/ml IL-2, approximately 2.2 million PBMC per well were cultured. On both days 3 and 7, half of the culture medium was replaced with IL-2 medium. This sample was taken from a study of vaccination effects on CD4 cells after COVID-19. Study overall: BNT162b2 vaccine or mRNA-1273 vaccine was given to participants in two doses.

Here immunoSEQ multiplex PCR was the method, and the copy in TCRdb shows in-frame clones only, minus some. Of approximately 40,000 clones listed, under 75% were seen once; the top ten hold about 22%. Findings and caveats of the study: Relatively few convalescent patients took part in the study, which had no early post-infection timepoints.

This sequence was found in a human donor who received a COVID-19 vaccine. The source was CD4+ T cells from PBMCs cultured with SARS-CoV-2 spike peptides, collected before COVID-19 vaccination.

In nucleotides, the CDR3 is TGTGCCAGCAGCCCCGGCTCGGGATCTGGAAACACCATATATTTT. This sequence encodes CASSPGSGSGNTIYF. The V gene is TRBV28, the J gene TRBJ1-3, with D unresolved. Germline assignment: CDR1 MDHEN and CDR2 SYDVKM. The CDR3 has 15 residues. V lost 6 bases, J lost 1 base, and 13 bases lay in between.